This TCR beta chain was found in a study of T cell responses to AZD1222 COVID-19 vaccine. Regarding this clone: What it recognizes is unknown.

Repertoires were generated with immunoSEQ multiplex PCR, while TCRdb's copy carries only in-frame clones and drops some. Here the sample spans about 120,000 clones, about 93% being singletons. General observations from the study: Baseline seropositivity occurred in only a handful of AZD1222 recipients.

CDR3 length: 13 residues. Germline assignment: CDR1 MNHEY and CDR2 SVGAGI. V was trimmed by 5 bases and J by 9 bases, leaving 14 bases between them. Material: peripheral blood, obtained 28 days after the second AZD1222 dose. The source is an adult who received the AZD1222 COVID-19 vaccine. The gene calls are TRBV6-5 and TRBJ1-5, with a possible D match to TRBD1 (5 bases). CDR3 in DNA: TGTGCCAGCAGTACCATCCGGGGGGGGCCCCAGCATTTT. Protein: CASSTIRGGPQHF.